What follows are 25 T cell receptor beta chains derived from one specimen sequenced in a study of cytomegalovirus exposure and HLA in healthy donors. Vbeta (60) and Jbeta (13) primers were used in the PCR. Generated by immunoSEQ multiplex PCR, the TCRdb table keeps only in-frame clones and is missing some. The sample lists about 89,000 clones, around 77% occurring once. Input material: PBMCs. These receptors all come from a young man in good health and CMV-seronegative.

The chain uses TRBV11-2 and TRBJ2-4; possibly TRBD1 for D (5 bases). Trimming removed 1 base from V and 8 bases from J, with 15 bases in between. The CDR3 has 15 residues. Germline V gives CDR1 SGHAT, CDR2 FQNNGV. In DNA form, the CDR3 reads TGTGCCAGCAGCTTAGTTCACGCAGGGATGCACATTCAGTACTTC. It translates to CASSLVHAGMHIQYF.

The gene calls are TRBV5-6 and TRBJ2-7; TRBD1 aligns across 7 bases. Germline CDR1 and CDR2: SGHDT and YYEEEE. The CDR3 totals 13 residues. V lost 3 bases to trimming and J lost 3 bases; unmatched junction nucleotides: 3. The CDR3 region is CASSSGQVYEQYF. CDR3 nucleotide sequence: TGTGCCAGCAGCTCCGGACAGGTCTACGAGCAGTACTTC.

The chain links TRBV29-1 to TRBJ2-2, with a tentative D call TRBD1 (5 bases). This CDR3 spans 15 amino acids. Germline loops: CDR1 SQVTM, CDR2 ANQGSEA. The ends were cut back, 2 bases at V and 1 base at J, with 11 bases in the middle. The CDR3 DNA follows: TGCAGCGTTGAAACAGGAGCAGTGAACACCGGGGAGCTGTTTTTT. Its translation: CSVETGAVNTGELFF.

The V gene is TRBV5-1, the J gene TRBJ2-3, with D maybe TRBD2 (6 bases). V lost 4 bases, J lost 2 bases, and 14 bases lay in between. Germline V gives CDR1 SGHRS, CDR2 YFSETQ. The CDR3 length is 15 residues. The CDR3 here is CASSLIAEHTDTQYF. The CDR3 DNA reads TGCGCCAGCAGCCTGATAGCGGAGCACACAGATACGCAGTATTTT.

This clone was observed a handful of times. This chain links TRBV12-5 with TRBJ2-2, with 8 bases aligning to TRBD2. Germline trimming cut 9 bases from V and 6 bases from J; bases unmatched to any gene: 6. This CDR3 spans 13 amino acids. The germline CDR1 and CDR2 sequences are LGHNT and FRNRAP. The CDR3 is CASGRDSAGELFF. The CDR3 DNA reads TGTGCTAGCGGGAGGGATTCGGCCGGGGAGCTGTTTTTT.

This clone was seen a few times. J is TRBJ2-1 and V is TRBV7-2, with TRBD1 matching 7 bases. The trim removed 4 bases at V and 6 bases at J, leaving 3 bases unmatched. The CDR3 contains 13 residues. The germline gives CDR1 SGHTA, CDR2 FQGNSA. The CDR3 here is CASSYDRANEQFF. CDR3 DNA sequence: TGTGCCAGCAGCTACGACAGGGCCAATGAGCAGTTCTTC.

The genes are TRBV27 and TRBJ1-1; a possible D gene is TRBD1 (6 bases). The CDR3 spans 15 residues. The V end lost 3 bases, the J end lost 0 bases, and 11 bases lay between the germline ends. CDR1 and CDR2 (germline): MNHEY, SMNVEV (reference sequence). The CDR3 DNA reads as TGTGCCAGCAGTTTGAGGGGGGGTATGAACACTGAAGCTTTCTTT. It codes for CASSLRGGMNTEAFF.

This clone has a single count. The V gene is TRBV5-1, the J gene TRBJ2-3, with 11 bases fitting TRBD2. This CDR3 comprises 16 residues. Unmatched junction bases numbered 5, after V lost 5 bases and J lost 0 bases. Germline V lookup: CDR1 SGHRS, CDR2 YFSETQ. The CDR3 bases are TGCGCCAGCAGTAGCGGGGGGGACCCTAGCACAGATACGCAGTATTTT. Its translation is CASSSGGDPSTDTQYF. The variable domain in full, completed from reference TRBV5-1 and TRBJ2-3, reads KAGVTQTPRYLIKTRGQQVTLSCSPISGHRSVSWYQQTPGQGLQFLFEYFSETQRNKGNFPGRFSGRQFSNSRSEMNVSTLELGDSALYLCASSSGGDPSTDTQYFGPGTRLTVL.

This clone was detected only a few times. The V call is TRBV7-2, the J call TRBJ1-5; a weak D match, TRBD1 (5 bases). CDR1 and CDR2 (germline): SGHTA, FQGNSA. V lost 2 bases and J 4 bases, leaving 12 bases between the germline ends. This CDR3 is 15 amino acids long. CDR3 loop: CASSLQGQWNQPQHF. CDR3 in DNA: TGTGCCAGCAGCTTACAGGGTCAATGGAATCAGCCCCAGCATTTT.

The chain uses TRBV29-1 and TRBJ1-1, with D hard to call. Germline values: CDR1 SQVTM, CDR2 ANQGSEA. CDR3 size: 13 residues. V lost 3 bases, J lost 5 bases, and 13 bases lay in between. Written as DNA, the CDR3 is TGCAGCGTTGATTTGGCAGGTCGGACTGAAGCTTTCTTT. Amino acids: CSVDLAGRTEAFF.

This clone has a handful of counts. The CDR3 sequence is CASTQYRGSTEAFF. The CDR3 coding sequence is TGTGCCAGCACCCAGTACAGGGGGAGCACTGAAGCTTTCTTT. The chain uses TRBV6-1 and TRBJ1-1, with 8 nucleotides matching TRBD1. Germline CDR1 and CDR2: MNHNS and SASEGT. The V gene end was trimmed by 7 bases and the J gene end by 4 bases; junction bases not matched to a gene: 8. The CDR3 loop spans 14 amino acids.

V gene TRBV18 combines with J gene TRBJ1-2; D is uncertain. V gave up 5 bases and J gave up 6 bases, with 7 bases separating them. The CDR3 covers 11 residues. The germline CDR1 and CDR2 sequences are KGHSH and LQKENI. The CDR3 DNA sequence: TGTGCCAGCTCAACGGGAGATGGCTACACCTTC. This encodes CASSTGDGYTF.

The chain carries TRBV7-9 and TRBJ2-3; a possible D gene is TRBD1 (6 bases). The CDR3 sequence is 13 residues long. The germline V gene has CDR1 SEHNR and CDR2 FQNEAQ (reference sequence). Trimming took off 0 bases at V and 6 bases at J, with 7 bases between the two ends. CDR3 sequence reads: CASSLAGADTQYF. The CDR3 DNA reads as TGTGCCAGCAGCTTAGCGGGGGCGGATACGCAGTATTTT.

The chain has TRBV28 and TRBJ1-4, with TRBD1 matching 9 bases. CDR3 size: 15 residues. Per the germline V gene, CDR1 is MDHEN and CDR2 is SYDVKM. Trimming cost V 6 bases and J 4 bases; bases outside gene matches: 6. In DNA, the CDR3 is TGTGCCAGCAGGGGACCGGGACAGGGTAATGAAAAACTGTTTTTT. Protein: CASRGPGQGNEKLFF.

The J gene is TRBJ2-7, the V gene TRBV28; 8 bases align to TRBD2. Germline values: CDR1 MDHEN, CDR2 SYDVKM. The CDR3 sequence is 16 residues long. V was clipped by 4 bases and J by 4 bases; unmatched bases: 12. CDR3 sequence reads: CASSSLLWRGVYEQYF. Here the CDR3 DNA reads TGTGCCAGCAGTTCTCTTTTGTGGCGGGGGGTTTACGAGCAGTACTTC.

CDR3 amino acids: CASSREAGGSETQYF. The CDR3 DNA is TGTGCCAGCAGCCGAGAAGCGGGGGGGTCAGAGACCCAGTACTTC. The chain combines TRBV7-9 with TRBJ2-5, with 10 bases aligning to TRBD2. V lost 5 bases, J lost 4 bases, and 7 bases stayed unmatched. Germline values: CDR1 SEHNR, CDR2 FQNEAQ (reference sequence). The CDR3 has 15 residues.

The chain employs TRBV6-5 and TRBJ2-6, with 7 bases matching TRBD1. Germline trimming cut 5 bases from V and 2 bases from J; bases unmatched to any gene: 0. Germline CDR1 is MNHEY and CDR2 is SVGAGI. The CDR3 totals 14 residues. The CDR3 here is CASSQGAGANVLTF. The CDR3 coding sequence is TGTGCCAGCAGTCAGGGGGCTGGGGCCAACGTCCTGACTTTC.

The chain links TRBV5-6 to TRBJ2-5; TRBD2 matches 7 bases. CDR3 length equals 15 residues. After removal of 0 bases from V and 2 bases from J, the junction contained 4 bases not matched to a gene. Germline assignment: CDR1 SGHDT and CDR2 YYEEEE. CDR3 in amino acids: CASSLGVGGQETQYF. CDR3 DNA sequence: TGTGCCAGCAGCTTGGGGGTCGGGGGGCAAGAGACCCAGTACTTC.

The genes are TRBV28 and TRBJ2-5; D is possibly TRBD2 (6 bases). The CDR3 runs to 16 residues. The V and J ends lost 5 bases and 4 bases respectively, with 20 bases between them. Germline-derived CDR1 and CDR2 are MDHEN and SYDVKM. The CDR3, as DNA: TGTGCCAGCAGTCCCCCCCGCTGGAGGGATCGAGAGACCCAGTACTTC. This codes for CASSPPRWRDRETQYF.

This clone was observed a few times. The chain has TRBV28 and TRBJ2-1; 9 nucleotides line up with TRBD1. Per the germline V gene, CDR1 is MDHEN and CDR2 is SYDVKM. The CDR3 extends over 15 amino acids. The V gene end was trimmed by 5 bases and the J gene end by 6 bases; junction bases not matched to a gene: 8. In nucleotides, the CDR3 is TGTGCCAGCAGTACCGGGACAGGGACAGTCAATGAGCAGTTCTTC. It specifies CASSTGTGTVNEQFF.

V gene TRBV6-5 combines with J gene TRBJ2-7; TRBD1 is a possible D gene (6 bases). Trimming took off 7 bases at V and 5 bases at J, with 18 bases between the two ends. The CDR3 is made up of 14 amino acids. The germline gives CDR1 MNHEY, CDR2 SVGAGI. The CDR3 DNA reads as TGTGCCAGCATGAAGGGACACGGTTCCCACGAGCAGTACTTC. Translated: CASMKGHGSHEQYF.

This clone was recorded once. This chain uses TRBV7-6 with TRBJ2-2; TRBD2 aligns across 7 bases. The CDR3 loop spans 15 amino acids. Germline assignment: CDR1 SGHVS and CDR2 FNYEAQ. V was pared by 2 bases and J by 3 bases, with 3 bases of the junction left unmatched. The CDR3 DNA reads TGTGCCAGCAGCTTACGGGGAGGGGACACCGGGGAGCTGTTTTTT. It codes for CASSLRGGDTGELFF.

The CDR3 DNA follows: TGTGCCAGCACCCGACGGGACTCAGCCTACGAGCAGTACTTC. This codes for CASTRRDSAYEQYF. The chain carries TRBV11-2 and TRBJ2-7; D perhaps matches TRBD2 (6 bases). CDR1 and CDR2 (germline): SGHAT, FQNNGV. Trimming shortened V by 7 bases and J by 2 bases, and 15 bases separated the two germline ends. This CDR3 comprises 14 residues. The variable domain in full, completed from reference TRBV11-2 and TRBJ2-7, reads EAGVAQSPRYKIIEKRQSVAFWCNPISGHATLYWYQQILGQGPKLLIQFQNNGVVDDSQLPKDRFSAERLKGVDSTLKIQPAKLEDSAVYLCASTRRDSAYEQYFGPGTRLTVT.

The J gene is TRBJ1-1, the V gene TRBV7-2; tentative D call: TRBD1 (6 bases). The CDR3 sequence is 13 residues long. Germline CDR1 reads SGHTA; CDR2 reads FQGNSA. Trimming shortened V by 5 bases and J by 4 bases, and 11 bases separated the two germline ends. CDR3 sequence reads: CASSIQGSTEAFF. The CDR3 nucleotides read TGTGCCAGCAGCATACAGGGTAGCACTGAAGCTTTCTTT.

The chain carries TRBV9 and TRBJ1-2; a possible D gene is TRBD1 (5 bases). With 4 bases removed from V and 2 bases from J, the gap between germline ends came to 15 bases. This CDR3 spans 15 amino acids. From germline, CDR1 is SGDLS and CDR2 YYNGEE. CDR3 sequence reads: CASSPRQQINYGYTF. The CDR3 DNA reads as TGTGCCAGCAGCCCGCGACAGCAAATAAACTATGGCTACACCTTC.